This T cell receptor (beta chain) was retrieved from a study of OX40 agonist ivuxolimab in advanced cancers. Study summary: The dose of intravenous ivuxolimab that patients received every 2 weeks ranged from 0.01 to 10 mg/kg.

Sequencing was performed with immunoSEQ multiplex PCR; in TCRdb, only in-frame clones are kept and a portion is missing. This table has about 16,000 clones, 86% appearing once. As to this clone: The antigen remains unidentified.

Study-level points and caveats: The study observed clonal expansion of CD4+ and CD8+ blood T cells by week 6 at 0.1 to 3.0 mg/kg. The antigens recognized by the expanded peripheral T cells, that is their antigen specificity, were not determined.

V dropped 0 bases and J dropped 9 bases, with 12 bases sitting between them. Germline V gene sequence: CDR1 SGHTA, CDR2 FQGTGA. The CDR3 runs to 14 residues. Here the sequenced sample was CD4+ or CD8+ T cells sorted from blood, taken in a trial of the OX40 agonist ivuxolimab. The chain employs TRBV7-3 and TRBJ2-1; possibly TRBD1 or TRBD2 for D (5 bases each). This TCR was recovered from an adult with an advanced solid tumor such as melanoma, head and neck, liver or kidney cancer. CDR3 in amino acids: CASSLTSSGGEQFF. In DNA, the CDR3 is TGTGCCAGCAGCTTAACGTCGAGTGGGGGTGAGCAGTTCTTC.